These 32 T cell receptor beta chains were all obtained from the same sample, sequenced in a study of vaccination and CD4 T cells after COVID-19. Noted treatment: 10-day PBMC culture with coronavirus spike peptide pools or control peptides (ViraFEST assay). The study sequenced cultured CD4+ T cell DNA using the Oncomine TCR Beta short-read assay. TCRdb used MiXCR to reprocess the PCR reads, holding one entry per CDR3 protein. The sample contains approximately 21,000 distinct CDR3 sequences, less than 55% of which appear only once. These receptors lack a known antigen. Sequencing was performed on cultured CD4+ T cells from blood. The receptor source for this set is a human donor with COVID-19.

The chain combines TRBV12-3 or TRBV12-4 with TRBJ1-5; perhaps TRBD1 as D (6 bases). V lost 3 bases to trimming and J lost 1 base, with 16 bases between them. The CDR3 contains 17 residues. Here the CDR3 reads CASSLARGGRSNQPQHF. In DNA form, the CDR3 reads TGTGCCAGCAGTTTGGCCAGAGGGGGTCGGAGCAATCAGCCCCAGCATTTT.

The chain joins TRBV18 to TRBJ2-3; 8 bases are shared with TRBD1. CDR1 and CDR2 from the germline V gene are KGHSH and LQKENI. The CDR3 extends over 16 amino acids. The ends lost 2 bases at V and 3 bases at J; junction bases unmatched: 7. In DNA form, the CDR3 reads TGTGCCAGCTCACCAAATGCAGGGGGCGCAACAGATACGCAGTATTTT. It yields the protein CASSPNAGGATDTQYF.

The chain uses TRBV2 and TRBJ2-5; 10 bases match TRBD2. The CDR3 loop spans 19 amino acids. CDR1 is SNHLY and CDR2 is FYNNEI in the germline V gene. The V segment lost 3 bases and the J segment 7 bases; nucleotides outside the gene matches: 20. The chain's CDR3 is CASSDADGGRTSGGRTQYF. Here the CDR3 DNA reads TGTGCCAGCAGTGATGCAGATGGGGGAAGGACTAGCGGCGGTAGGACCCAGTACTTC.

This clonotype occurred a few times. The chain carries TRBV20-1 and TRBJ1-2, with TRBD1 as a possible D gene (6 bases). CDR3 length: 13 amino acids. Germline V gene lookup returns CDR1 DFQATT and CDR2 SNEGSKA (reference sequence). The V gene lost 5 bases and the J gene lost 7 bases, with 17 bases spanning the gap. CDR3 sequence: CSAPPWGLGGYTF. The DNA for the CDR3 is TGCAGTGCTCCGCCCTGGGGGCTTGGTGGCTACACCTTC.

This chain uses TRBV7-2 with TRBJ1-1, with D unresolved. V was clipped by 3 bases and J by 1 base, with 3 bases between them. Per the germline V gene, CDR1 is SGHTA and CDR2 is FQGNSA. This CDR3 is 12 amino acids long. CDR3 DNA sequence: TGTGCCAGCAGCTTCGGGAACACTGAAGCTTTCTTT. Its protein is CASSFGNTEAFF.

This clonotype was found a few times. The V call is TRBV20-1, the J call TRBJ2-3; TRBD2 agrees at 9 bases. The CDR3 runs to 14 residues. Germline CDR1 is DFQATT and CDR2 is SNEGSKA (reference sequence). The J segment lost 4 bases and the V segment lost 6 bases, leaving 8 bases of the junction unmatched. CDR3 loop: CSARLAEGPDTQYF. CDR3 nucleotide sequence: TGCAGTGCAAGACTAGCGGAAGGCCCAGATACGCAGTATTTT.

The rearrangement uses TRBV12-3 or TRBV12-4 and TRBJ2-1, with a possible D match to TRBD2 (5 bases). With 6 bases removed from V and 9 bases from J, the gap between germline ends came to 18 bases. This CDR3 spans 14 amino acids. The CDR3 DNA is TGTGCCAGCAGGCCGGGATTCTCGTCGGCTGAGCAGTTCTTC. This codes for CASRPGFSSAEQFF.

The chain links TRBV5-6 to TRBJ1-4; maybe TRBD1 (5 bases). The germline V gene encodes CDR1 SGHDT and CDR2 YYEEEE. Trimming cost V 4 bases and J 11 bases, with 15 bases left between them. The CDR3 totals 13 residues. This CDR3 is CASSKGQEGKLFF. The CDR3 region has the DNA TGTGCCAGCAGCAAGGGCCAGGAGGGGAAACTGTTTTTT.

This clonotype was counted only a few times. The chain couples TRBV18 to TRBJ2-5, with no clear D. V was cut by 2 bases and J by 4 bases, with 5 bases left in between. The CDR3 spans 12 residues. Germline V CDR1 and CDR2: KGHSH, LQKENI. The CDR3 is CASSPRRETQYF. The CDR3 DNA follows: TGTGCCAGCTCACCAAGACGAGAGACCCAGTACTTC.

DNA for the CDR3: TGTGCCAGCAGCTCCGGGACAGGGCTAGCGGGGAGAACTAGCACAGATACGCAGTATTTT. Its protein product is CASSSGTGLAGRTSTDTQYF. The rearrangement joins TRBV11-2 to TRBJ2-3; either TRBD1 or TRBD2 may fit D (9 bases each). Germline V gene sequence: CDR1 SGHAT, CDR2 FQNNGV. Trimming removed 4 bases at V and 0 bases at J, with 26 bases between. CDR3 size: 20 residues.

This chain connects TRBV4-2 to TRBJ1-4, with D uncertain. The ends were cut back, 0 bases at V and 5 bases at J, with 4 bases in the middle. CDR3 length: 13 amino acids. Germline V gene sequence: CDR1 LGHNA, CDR2 YNFKEQ. The CDR3 DNA reads as TGTGCCAGCAGCCAAGAAGGAAATGAAAAACTGTTTTTT. As protein: CASSQEGNEKLFF.

This clonotype appeared a few times. The V gene is TRBV15, the J gene TRBJ2-1; D is possibly TRBD2 (8 bases). CDR1 is LNHNV and CDR2 is YYDKDF in the germline V gene (reference sequence). The CDR3 extends over 14 amino acids. Trimming cost V 5 bases and J 9 bases, with 17 bases left between them. The CDR3: CATSSGTAGAEQFF. Written as DNA, the CDR3 is TGTGCCACCAGCTCCGGGACAGCGGGGGCTGAGCAGTTCTTC.

Only a few counts were recorded for this clonotype. This rearrangement joins TRBV2 to TRBJ2-3; 9 positions match TRBD2. The V and J ends lost 8 bases and 3 bases, in that order; junction bases with no gene match: 18. The CDR3 spans 18 residues. The V gene's germline CDR1 is SNHLY and CDR2 FYNNEI. As DNA, the CDR3 is TGTGCCAGCCGATCATTGGCTAGCGGGGTAAAGTTGACAGATACGCAGTATTTT. Translated, it gives CASRSLASGVKLTDTQYF.

The chain employs TRBV2 and TRBJ1-5; 9 nucleotides line up with TRBD1. The V gene end was trimmed by 5 bases and the J gene end by 6 bases; junction bases not matched to a gene: 8. Per germline, CDR1 SNHLY and CDR2 FYNNEI. The CDR3 is 15 amino acids. Here the CDR3 DNA reads TGTGCCAGCAGTACCCGGACAGGGGTAGCTCAGCCCCAGCATTTT. Translation gives CASSTRTGVAQPQHF.

The V gene is TRBV15, the J gene TRBJ1-4, with TRBD1 matching over 8 bases. Germline-derived CDR1 and CDR2 are LNHNV and YYDKDF (reference sequence). The CDR3 loop spans 16 amino acids. The trim removed 3 bases at V and 0 bases at J, leaving 3 bases unmatched. The chain's CDR3 is CATSRGQVATNEKLFF. The CDR3 DNA follows: TGTGCCACCAGCAGGGGACAGGTTGCAACTAATGAAAAACTGTTTTTT.

This clonotype counts as medium-sized (0.01 to 0.1%). The rearrangement joins TRBV6-1 to TRBJ2-6, with TRBD1 identical over 9 bases. The CDR3 is 15 residues long. V lost 6 bases to trimming and J lost 2 bases; unmatched junction nucleotides: 2. Germline CDR1 is MNHNS and CDR2 is SASEGT. CDR3 region: CASSGTGTGANVLTF. The CDR3 DNA sequence: TGTGCCAGCAGCGGGACAGGGACTGGGGCCAACGTCCTGACTTTC.

This chain links TRBV12-3 or TRBV12-4 with TRBJ1-6; no definite D call. CDR3 size: 15 residues. The V end lost 3 bases, the J end lost 5 bases, and 11 bases lay between the germline ends. CDR3: CASSFLAGNNSPLHF. DNA for the CDR3: TGTGCCAGCAGTTTCCTGGCAGGCAATAATTCACCCCTCCACTTT.

This chain connects TRBV27 to TRBJ1-1; 7 bases are shared with TRBD1. In germline, CDR1 is MNHEY, CDR2 SMNVEV (reference sequence). J was trimmed by 1 base and V by 7 bases; bases with no gene match: 15. CDR3 size: 17 residues. CDR3 bases: TGTGCCAGCAAGGTGTCCAGGGGGGGGGGCTCGAACACTGAAGCTTTCTTT. Protein sequence: CASKVSRGGGSNTEAFF.

The V call is TRBV6-2 or TRBV6-3, the J call TRBJ1-2, with 7 nucleotides matching TRBD1. V shed 7 bases and J 9 bases; nucleotides not matched to a gene: 17. CDR3 length: 15 amino acids. Germline V CDR1 and CDR2: MNHEY, SVGEGT. The CDR3 here is CASTRTGQVRLSYTF. The CDR3 bases are TGTGCCAGCACCCGAACCGGACAGGTTCGATTGAGCTACACCTTC.

The CDR3 nucleotides are TGCAGTGCCCCGGGACAGGGGCGGAGAGCCTACGAGCAGTACTTC. This translates into CSAPGQGRRAYEQYF. The V gene is TRBV20-1, the J gene TRBJ2-7, with 10 bases aligning to TRBD1. The germline V gene encodes CDR1 DFQATT and CDR2 SNEGSKA (reference sequence). With V trimmed by 6 bases and J by 2 bases, 10 bases remained unmatched. The CDR3 has 15 amino acids.

V usage is TRBV6-1 and J usage is TRBJ2-3; D is perhaps TRBD1 or TRBD2 (5 bases each). V was cut by 6 bases and J by 2 bases, with 9 bases left in between. Germline CDR1 is MNHNS and CDR2 is SASEGT. The CDR3 contains 13 residues. In DNA, the CDR3 is TGTGCCAGCAGCGGGACGTACACAGATACGCAGTATTTT. Amino acids: CASSGTYTDTQYF.

The V and J genes are TRBV10-3 and TRBJ2-6, with 9 bases identical to TRBD1. The CDR3 has 18 amino acids. J lost 0 bases, V lost 6 bases, and 9 bases had no gene match. Germline V gene sequence: CDR1 ENHRY, CDR2 SYGVKD. CDR3 amino acids: CAIRGDRGTISGANVLTF. Written as DNA, the CDR3 is TGTGCCATCAGAGGCGACAGGGGGACTATCTCTGGGGCCAACGTCCTGACTTTC.

The rearrangement joins TRBV6-1 to TRBJ2-2; D unclear. Trimming cost V 3 bases and J 3 bases, with 8 bases left between them. The CDR3 is 14 residues long. The germline CDR1 and CDR2 sequences are MNHNS and SASEGT. CDR3 in DNA: TGTGCCAGCAGTGAGTTAGGTCACACCGGGGAGCTGTTTTTT. Translation: CASSELGHTGELFF.

The chain recombines TRBV19 with TRBJ1-6; TRBD1 aligns across 8 bases. This CDR3 is 17 amino acids long. Germline lookup yields CDR1 LNHDA and CDR2 SQIVND (reference sequence). The V and J ends lost 3 bases and 5 bases, in that order; junction bases with no gene match: 9. Here the CDR3 DNA reads TGTGCCAGTAGTATTCCGACAGGGGCTGTCCATAATTCACCCCTCCACTTT. Protein: CASSIPTGAVHNSPLHF. The full variable domain, in which reference TRBV19 and TRBJ1-6 provide the parts outside the CDR3, is DGGITQSPKYLFRKEGQNVTLSCEQNLNHDAMYWYRQDPGQGLRLIYYSQIVNDFQKGDIAEGYSVSREKKESFPLTVTSAQKNPTAFYLCASSIPTGAVHNSPLHFGNGTRLTVT.

As regards this clonotype: This may stem from a read error, because a much larger clone lies one nucleotide away. CDR3 in amino acids: CASSIGRRVQEAQYF. The CDR3 DNA sequence: TGTGCCAGTAGTATAGGTCGCCGGGTTCAAGAGGCCCAGTACTTC. The V call is TRBV19, the J call TRBJ2-5, with D hard to call. CDR1 LNHDA and CDR2 SQIVND come from the germline V gene (reference sequence). The length of the CDR3 is 15 residues.

This chain connects TRBV18 to TRBJ2-5; D remains unclear. The CDR3 extends over 16 amino acids. Trimming took off 3 bases at V and 1 base at J, with 15 bases between the two ends. CDR1 is KGHSH, CDR2 LQKENI, per germline. The CDR3 DNA reads TGTGCCAGCTCACCGGCCCTTACGAGCCTCCAAGAGACCCAGTACTTC. Amino acids: CASSPALTSLQETQYF.

CDR3 amino acids: CASSYSIPGNSYNSPLHF. In DNA, the CDR3 is TGTGCCAGCAGTTACTCGATTCCGGGGAACTCCTATAATTCACCCCTCCACTTT. The chain has TRBV6-5 and TRBJ1-6; D ambiguous. V was clipped by 0 bases and J by 0 bases, with 12 bases between them. There are 18 residues in the CDR3. CDR1 MNHEY and CDR2 SVGAGI come from the germline V gene.

This clonotype was picked up a small number of times. The chain recombines TRBV15 with TRBJ1-1; D is ambiguous. Germline-derived CDR1 and CDR2 are LNHNV and YYDKDF (reference sequence). Between the trimmed V and J ends, which lost 0 bases and 0 bases, there was a span of 5 bases. The CDR3 totals 14 residues. The CDR3 is CATSREVMNTEAFF. CDR3 coding DNA: TGTGCCACCAGCAGAGAAGTTATGAACACTGAAGCTTTCTTT.

The V and J genes are TRBV5-1 and TRBJ1-6; no clear D gene. There are 12 residues in the CDR3. The V gene's germline CDR1 is SGHRS and CDR2 YFSETQ. The ends were cut back, 0 bases at V and 9 bases at J, with 4 bases in the middle. In DNA form, the CDR3 reads TGCGCCAGCAGCTTGGGGGGTTCACCCCTCCACTTT. It codes for CASSLGGSPLHF.

The rearrangement uses TRBV27 and TRBJ1-2, with a possible D match to TRBD1 (5 bases). Looked up from germline, CDR1 is MNHEY and CDR2 is SMNVEV (reference sequence). There are 13 residues in the CDR3. The V end lost 3 bases, the J end lost 8 bases, and 13 bases lay between the germline ends. The CDR3 region has the DNA TGTGCCAGCAGTTTCCCTGGGGCAGTAGGCTACACCTTC. Translation: CASSFPGAVGYTF.

This chain uses TRBV18 with TRBJ1-1, with unresolved D. This CDR3 comprises 13 residues. Germline V gene sequence: CDR1 KGHSH, CDR2 LQKENI. Deletions cut 5 bases from V and 3 bases from J, with 10 bases between. The CDR3 DNA reads TGTGCCAGCTCAATATCGAGGGACACTGAAGCTTTCTTT. It is translated as CASSISRDTEAFF.

This clonotype has only a few counts. The rearrangement links TRBV25-1 to TRBJ1-4; D might be TRBD1 (5 bases). Between the trimmed V and J ends, which lost 6 bases and 3 bases, there was a span of 14 bases. Germline CDR1 is MGHDK and CDR2 is SYGVNS. This CDR3 has 15 amino acids. The CDR3 DNA is TGTGCCAGCAGCCCCCTGGGGGGAGCTAATGAAAAACTGTTTTTT. Protein sequence: CASSPLGGANEKLFF. The whole variable domain, filled in from reference TRBV25-1 and TRBJ1-4, reads EADIYQTPRYLVIGTGKKITLECSQTMGHDKMYWYQQDPGMELHLIHYSYGVNSTEKGDLSSESTVSRIRTEHFPLTLESARPSHTSQYLCASSPLGGANEKLFFGSGTQLSVL.